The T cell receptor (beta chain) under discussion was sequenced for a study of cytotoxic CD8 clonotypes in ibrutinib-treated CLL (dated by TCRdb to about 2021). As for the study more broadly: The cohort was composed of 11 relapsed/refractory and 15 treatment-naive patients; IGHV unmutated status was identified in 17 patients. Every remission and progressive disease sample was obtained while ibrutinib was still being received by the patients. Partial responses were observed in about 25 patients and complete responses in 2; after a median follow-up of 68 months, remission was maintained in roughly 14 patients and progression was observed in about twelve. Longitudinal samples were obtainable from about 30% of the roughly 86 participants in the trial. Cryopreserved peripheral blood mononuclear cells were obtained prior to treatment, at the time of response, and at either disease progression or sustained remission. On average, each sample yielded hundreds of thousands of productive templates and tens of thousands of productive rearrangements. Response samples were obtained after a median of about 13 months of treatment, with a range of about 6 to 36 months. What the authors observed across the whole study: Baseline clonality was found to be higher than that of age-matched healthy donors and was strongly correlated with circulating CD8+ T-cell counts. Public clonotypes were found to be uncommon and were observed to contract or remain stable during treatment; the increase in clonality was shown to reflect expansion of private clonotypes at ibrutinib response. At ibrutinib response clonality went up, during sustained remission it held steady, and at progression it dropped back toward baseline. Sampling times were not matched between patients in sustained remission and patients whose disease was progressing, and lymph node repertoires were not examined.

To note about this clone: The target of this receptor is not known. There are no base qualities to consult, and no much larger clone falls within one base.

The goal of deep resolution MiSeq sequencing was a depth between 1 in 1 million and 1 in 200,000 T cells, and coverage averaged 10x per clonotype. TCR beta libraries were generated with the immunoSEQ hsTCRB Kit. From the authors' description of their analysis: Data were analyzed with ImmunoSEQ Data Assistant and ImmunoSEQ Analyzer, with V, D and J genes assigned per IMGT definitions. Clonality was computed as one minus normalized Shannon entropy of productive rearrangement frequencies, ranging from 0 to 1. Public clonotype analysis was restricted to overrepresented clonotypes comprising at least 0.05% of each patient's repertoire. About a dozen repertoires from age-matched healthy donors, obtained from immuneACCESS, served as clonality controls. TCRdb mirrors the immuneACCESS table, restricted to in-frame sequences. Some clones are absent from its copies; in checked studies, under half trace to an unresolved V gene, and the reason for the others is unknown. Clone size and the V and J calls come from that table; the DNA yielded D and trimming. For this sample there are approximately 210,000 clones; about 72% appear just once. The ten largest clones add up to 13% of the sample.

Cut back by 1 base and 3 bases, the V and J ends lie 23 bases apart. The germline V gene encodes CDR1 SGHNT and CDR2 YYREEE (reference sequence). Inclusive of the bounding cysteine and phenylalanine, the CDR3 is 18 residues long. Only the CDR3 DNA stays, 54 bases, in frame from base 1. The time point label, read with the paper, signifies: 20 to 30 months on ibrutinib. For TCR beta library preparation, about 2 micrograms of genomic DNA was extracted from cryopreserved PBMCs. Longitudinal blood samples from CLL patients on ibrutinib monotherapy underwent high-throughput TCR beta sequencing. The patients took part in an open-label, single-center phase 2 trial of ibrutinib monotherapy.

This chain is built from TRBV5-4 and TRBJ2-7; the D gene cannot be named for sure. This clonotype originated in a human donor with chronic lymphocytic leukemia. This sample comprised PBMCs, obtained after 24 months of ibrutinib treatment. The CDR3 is CASSLYAFVGFQDYEQYF. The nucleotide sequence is TGTGCCAGCAGCTTGTATGCTTTCGTAGGATTTCAAGACTACGAGCAGTACTTC.